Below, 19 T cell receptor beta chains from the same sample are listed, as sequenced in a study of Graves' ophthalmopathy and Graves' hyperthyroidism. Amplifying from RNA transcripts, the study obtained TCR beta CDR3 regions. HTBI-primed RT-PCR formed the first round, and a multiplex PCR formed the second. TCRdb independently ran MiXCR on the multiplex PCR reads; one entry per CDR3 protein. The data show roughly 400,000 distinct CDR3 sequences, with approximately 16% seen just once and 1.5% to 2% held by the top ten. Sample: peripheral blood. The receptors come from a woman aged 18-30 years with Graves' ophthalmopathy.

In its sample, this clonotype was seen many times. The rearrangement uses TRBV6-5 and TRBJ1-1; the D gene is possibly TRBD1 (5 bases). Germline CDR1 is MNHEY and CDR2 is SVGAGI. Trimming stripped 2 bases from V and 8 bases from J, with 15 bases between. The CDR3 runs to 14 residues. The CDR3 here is CASSYLPGPREAFF. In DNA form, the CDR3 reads TGTGCCAGCAGTTACCTACCGGGACCACGGGAAGCTTTCTTT.

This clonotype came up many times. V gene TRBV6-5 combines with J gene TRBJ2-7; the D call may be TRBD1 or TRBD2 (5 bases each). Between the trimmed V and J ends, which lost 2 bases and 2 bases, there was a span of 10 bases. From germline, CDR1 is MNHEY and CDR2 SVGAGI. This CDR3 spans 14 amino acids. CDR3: CASSYEGRTYEQYF. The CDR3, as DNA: TGTGCCAGCAGTTACGAGGGGCGTACCTACGAGCAGTACTTC.

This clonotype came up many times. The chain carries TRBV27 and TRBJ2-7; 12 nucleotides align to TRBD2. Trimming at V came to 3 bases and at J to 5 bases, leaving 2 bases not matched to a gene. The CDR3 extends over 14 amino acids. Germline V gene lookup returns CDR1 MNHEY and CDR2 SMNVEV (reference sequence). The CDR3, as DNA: TGTGCCAGCAGTTTGACTAGCGGGAGCCACGAGCAGTACTTC. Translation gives CASSLTSGSHEQYF.

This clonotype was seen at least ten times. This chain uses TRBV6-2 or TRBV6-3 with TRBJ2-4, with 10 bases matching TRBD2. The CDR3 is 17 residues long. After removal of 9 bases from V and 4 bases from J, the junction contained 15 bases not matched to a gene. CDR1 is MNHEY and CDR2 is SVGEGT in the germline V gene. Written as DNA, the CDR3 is TGTGCCAGTCTCCCGCGGCTAGCGGGAGTGGGGAAAAACATTCAGTACTTC. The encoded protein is CASLPRLAGVGKNIQYF.

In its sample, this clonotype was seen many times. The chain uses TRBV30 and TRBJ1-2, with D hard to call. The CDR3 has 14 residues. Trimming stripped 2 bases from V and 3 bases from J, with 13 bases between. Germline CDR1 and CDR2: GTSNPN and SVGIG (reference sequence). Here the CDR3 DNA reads TGTGCCTGGAGTAACCTAGGTTTAGACTATGGCTACACCTTC. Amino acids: CAWSNLGLDYGYTF.

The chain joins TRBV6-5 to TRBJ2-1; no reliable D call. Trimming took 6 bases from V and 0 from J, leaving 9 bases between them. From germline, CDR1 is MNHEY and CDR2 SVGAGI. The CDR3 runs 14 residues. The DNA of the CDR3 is TGTGCCAGCAGCTTAGCATTCTCCTACAATGAGCAGTTCTTC. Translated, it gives CASSLAFSYNEQFF.

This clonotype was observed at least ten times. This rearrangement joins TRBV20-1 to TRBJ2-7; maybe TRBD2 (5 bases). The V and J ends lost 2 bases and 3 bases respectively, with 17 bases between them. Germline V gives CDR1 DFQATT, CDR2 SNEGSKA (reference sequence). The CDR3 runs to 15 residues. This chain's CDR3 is CSARRLGVGDYEQYF. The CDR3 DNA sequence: TGCAGTGCTAGACGACTTGGAGTCGGGGACTACGAGCAGTACTTC.

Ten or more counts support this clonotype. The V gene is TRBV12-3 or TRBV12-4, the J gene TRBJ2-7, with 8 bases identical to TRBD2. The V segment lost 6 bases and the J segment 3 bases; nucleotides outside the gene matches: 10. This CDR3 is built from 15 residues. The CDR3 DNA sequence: TGTGCCAGCAGCCACGGTACTAGCGGCTACTACGAGCAGTACTTC. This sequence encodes CASSHGTSGYYEQYF.

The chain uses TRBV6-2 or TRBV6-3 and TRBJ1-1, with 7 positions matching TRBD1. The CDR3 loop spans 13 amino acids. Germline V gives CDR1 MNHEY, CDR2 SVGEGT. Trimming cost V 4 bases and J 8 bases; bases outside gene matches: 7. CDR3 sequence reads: CASSSLLGQEAFF. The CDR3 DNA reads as TGTGCCAGCAGTTCCCTCCTGGGACAGGAAGCTTTCTTT.

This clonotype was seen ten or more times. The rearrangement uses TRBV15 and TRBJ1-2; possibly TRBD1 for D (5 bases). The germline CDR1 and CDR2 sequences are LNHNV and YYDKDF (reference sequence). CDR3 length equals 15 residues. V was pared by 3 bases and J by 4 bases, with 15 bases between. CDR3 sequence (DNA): TGTGCCACCAGCAGCCCCGAACGCGGGGGCTATGGCTACACCTTC. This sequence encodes CATSSPERGGYGYTF. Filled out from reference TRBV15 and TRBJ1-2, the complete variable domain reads DAMVIQNPRYQVTQFGKPVTLSCSQTLNHNVMYWYQQKSSQAPKLLFHYYDKDFNNEADTPDNFQSRRPNTSFCFLDIRSPGLGDTAMYLCATSSPERGGYGYTFGSGTRLTVV.

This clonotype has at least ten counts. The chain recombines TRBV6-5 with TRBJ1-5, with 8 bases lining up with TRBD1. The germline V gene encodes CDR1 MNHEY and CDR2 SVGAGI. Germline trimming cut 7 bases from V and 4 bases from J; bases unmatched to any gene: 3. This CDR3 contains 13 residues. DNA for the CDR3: TGTGCCAGCACCCAGGGGGCGAATCAGCCCCAGCATTTT. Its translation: CASTQGANQPQHF.

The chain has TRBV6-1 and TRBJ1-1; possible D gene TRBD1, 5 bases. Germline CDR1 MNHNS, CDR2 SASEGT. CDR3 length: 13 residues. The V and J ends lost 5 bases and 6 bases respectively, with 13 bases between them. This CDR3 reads CASSPQGVPEAFF. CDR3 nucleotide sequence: TGTGCCAGCAGTCCCCAGGGAGTACCTGAAGCTTTCTTT.

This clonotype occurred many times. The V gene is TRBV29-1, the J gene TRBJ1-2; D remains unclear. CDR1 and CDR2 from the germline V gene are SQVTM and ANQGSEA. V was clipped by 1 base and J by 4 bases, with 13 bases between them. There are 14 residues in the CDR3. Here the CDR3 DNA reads TGCAGCGTTGAAGGCGGCAGCCGGGCCTATGGCTACACCTTC. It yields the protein CSVEGGSRAYGYTF.

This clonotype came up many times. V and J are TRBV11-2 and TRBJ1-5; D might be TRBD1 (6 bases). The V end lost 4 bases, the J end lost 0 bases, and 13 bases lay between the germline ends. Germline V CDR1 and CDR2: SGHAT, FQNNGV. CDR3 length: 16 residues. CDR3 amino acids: CASSSRTDYSNQPQHF. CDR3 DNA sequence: TGTGCCAGCAGCTCCCGGACAGACTATAGCAATCAGCCCCAGCATTTT.

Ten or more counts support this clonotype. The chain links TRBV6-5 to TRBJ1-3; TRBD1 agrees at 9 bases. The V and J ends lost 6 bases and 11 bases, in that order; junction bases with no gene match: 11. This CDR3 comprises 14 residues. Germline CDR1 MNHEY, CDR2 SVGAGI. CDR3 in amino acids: CASRPDRGFDPIYF. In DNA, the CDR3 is TGTGCCAGCAGGCCCGACAGGGGGTTTGACCCCATATATTTT.

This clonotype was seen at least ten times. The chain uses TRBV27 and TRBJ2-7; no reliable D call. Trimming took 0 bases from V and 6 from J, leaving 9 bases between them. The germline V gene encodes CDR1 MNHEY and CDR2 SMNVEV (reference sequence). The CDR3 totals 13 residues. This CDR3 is CASSLSRYSEQYF. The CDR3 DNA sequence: TGTGCCAGCAGTTTATCGAGATACAGCGAGCAGTACTTC.

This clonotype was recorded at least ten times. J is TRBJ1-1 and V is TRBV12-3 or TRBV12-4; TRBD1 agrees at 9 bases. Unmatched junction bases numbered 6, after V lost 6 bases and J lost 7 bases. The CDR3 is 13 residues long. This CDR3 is CASSRQGGHEAFF. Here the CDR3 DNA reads TGTGCCAGCAGCCGACAGGGGGGACATGAAGCTTTCTTT.

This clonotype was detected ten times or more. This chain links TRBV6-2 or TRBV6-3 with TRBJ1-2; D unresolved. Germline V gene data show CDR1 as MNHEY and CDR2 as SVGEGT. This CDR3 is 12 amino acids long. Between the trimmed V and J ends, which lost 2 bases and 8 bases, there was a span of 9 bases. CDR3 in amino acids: CASSYIQSGYTF. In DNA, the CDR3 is TGTGCCAGCAGTTACATCCAGTCCGGCTACACCTTC.

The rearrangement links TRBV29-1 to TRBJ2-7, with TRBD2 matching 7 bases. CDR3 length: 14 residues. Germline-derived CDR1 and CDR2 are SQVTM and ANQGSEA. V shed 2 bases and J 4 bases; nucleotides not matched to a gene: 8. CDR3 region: CSVERWEGRYEQYF. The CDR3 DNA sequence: TGCAGCGTTGAACGGTGGGAGGGCCGATACGAGCAGTACTTC.